These 2 T cell receptor beta chains share one sample of origin, sequenced in a study of T-cell reconstitution after alpha-beta-depleted transplantation in children. Points from the study as a whole: Most T-cell counts and diversity one year after the transplant came from T cells that were newly produced.

The TCRbeta library was prepared with unique molecular identifiers. TCRdb ran MiXCR on the PCR reads and lists one entry per CDR3 protein. The sample has 250,000 to 300,000 distinct CDR3 sequences, around 7.1% seen once. No antigen has been assigned to these receptors. Sequencing used peripheral blood, obtained 360 days after TCRalphabeta/CD19-depleted stem cell transplant. These receptors were obtained from a female patient between 2 and 10 years old who had a stem cell transplant for Fanconi anemia, so the T cells may come from the graft donor.

This clonotype came up a few times. The J gene is TRBJ2-1, the V gene TRBV5-1; 16 nucleotides match TRBD2. V lost 4 bases to trimming and J lost 9 bases; unmatched junction nucleotides: 7. Germline-derived CDR1 and CDR2 are SGHRS and YFSETQ. This CDR3 has 16 amino acids. CDR3 nucleotides: TGCGCCAGCAGCGTGGGACTAGCGGGGGGGCTGAGTGAGCAGTTCTTC. Translated, it gives CASSVGLAGGLSEQFF.

This clonotype was counted many times. The chain is built from TRBV7-2 and TRBJ2-1, with unresolved D. The CDR3 has 15 residues. In germline, CDR1 is SGHTA, CDR2 FQGNSA. The ends were cut back, 1 base at V and 0 bases at J, with 7 bases in the middle. CDR3 residues: CASSLGFLSYNEQFF. The CDR3 DNA reads TGTGCCAGCAGCTTAGGGTTCCTCTCCTACAATGAGCAGTTCTTC. Full variable domain (rest looked up from reference TRBV7-2 and TRBJ2-1): GAGVSQSPSNKVTEKGKDVELRCDPISGHTALYWYRQSLGQGLEFLIYFQGNSAPDKSGLPSDRFSAERTGGSVSTLTIQRTQQEDSAVYLCASSLGFLSYNEQFFGPGTRLTVL.